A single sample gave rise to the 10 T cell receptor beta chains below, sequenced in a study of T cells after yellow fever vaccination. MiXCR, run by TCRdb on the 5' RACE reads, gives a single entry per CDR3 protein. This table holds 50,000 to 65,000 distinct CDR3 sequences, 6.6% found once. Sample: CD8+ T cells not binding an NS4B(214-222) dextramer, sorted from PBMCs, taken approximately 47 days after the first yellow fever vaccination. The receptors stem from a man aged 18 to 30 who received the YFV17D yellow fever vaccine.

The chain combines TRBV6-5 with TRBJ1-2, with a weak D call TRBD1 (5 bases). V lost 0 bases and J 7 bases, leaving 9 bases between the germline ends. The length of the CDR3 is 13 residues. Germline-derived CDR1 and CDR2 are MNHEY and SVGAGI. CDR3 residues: CASSYSGVIGYTF. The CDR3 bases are TGTGCCAGCAGTTACTCGGGGGTTATTGGCTACACCTTC.

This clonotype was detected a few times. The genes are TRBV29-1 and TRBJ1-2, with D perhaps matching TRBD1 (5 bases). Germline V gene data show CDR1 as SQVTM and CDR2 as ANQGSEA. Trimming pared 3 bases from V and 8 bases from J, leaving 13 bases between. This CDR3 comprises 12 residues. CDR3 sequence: CSVDEGAGGYTF. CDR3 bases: TGCAGCGTTGATGAAGGGGCAGGAGGCTACACCTTC.

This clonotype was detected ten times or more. Here the CDR3 DNA reads TGTGCCAGCTCAGGAGAGGGGCGTCCCTACAATGAGCAGTTCTTC. Protein: CASSGEGRPYNEQFF. The gene calls are TRBV18 and TRBJ2-1, with D perhaps matching TRBD1 or TRBD2 (5 bases each). CDR1 is KGHSH, CDR2 LQKENI, per germline. CDR3 size: 15 residues. Trimming pared 5 bases from V and 2 bases from J, leaving 13 bases between.

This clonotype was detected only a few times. CDR3 DNA sequence: TGCGCCAGCATCCGGGGGGACAGGGGGCTCCTTGGGGAGACCCAGTACTTC. Translation: CASIRGDRGLLGETQYF. V usage is TRBV5-1 and J usage is TRBJ2-5; 12 bases line up with TRBD1. Germline CDR1 is SGHRS and CDR2 is YFSETQ. The CDR3 sequence is 17 residues long. The V segment lost 6 bases and the J segment 5 bases; nucleotides outside the gene matches: 14.

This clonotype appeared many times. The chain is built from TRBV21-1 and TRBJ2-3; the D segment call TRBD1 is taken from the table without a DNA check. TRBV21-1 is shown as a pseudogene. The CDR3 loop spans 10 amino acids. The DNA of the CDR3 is TGTGCCAGCAGCTCCCCCGTGCAGTATTTT. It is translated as CASSSPVQYF.

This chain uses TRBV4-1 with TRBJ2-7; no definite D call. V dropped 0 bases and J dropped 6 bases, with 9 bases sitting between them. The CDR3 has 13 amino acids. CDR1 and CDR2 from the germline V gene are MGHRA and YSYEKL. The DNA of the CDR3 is TGCGCCAGCAGCCAAGATTGGCAAGGCGAGCAGTACTTC. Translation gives CASSQDWQGEQYF.

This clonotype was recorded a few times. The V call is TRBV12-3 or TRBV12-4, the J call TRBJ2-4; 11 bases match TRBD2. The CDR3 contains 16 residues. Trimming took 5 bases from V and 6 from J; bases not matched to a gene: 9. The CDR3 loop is CASSKGTSGLGNIQYF. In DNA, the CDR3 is TGTGCCAGCAGTAAAGGGACTAGCGGTTTGGGAAACATTCAGTACTTC.

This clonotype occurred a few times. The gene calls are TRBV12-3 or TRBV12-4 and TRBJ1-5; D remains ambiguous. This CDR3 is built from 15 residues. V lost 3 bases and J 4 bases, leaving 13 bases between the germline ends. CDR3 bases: TGTGCCAGCAGTTTTCTAGGGTTTGGGAATCAGCCCCAGCATTTT. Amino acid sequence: CASSFLGFGNQPQHF.

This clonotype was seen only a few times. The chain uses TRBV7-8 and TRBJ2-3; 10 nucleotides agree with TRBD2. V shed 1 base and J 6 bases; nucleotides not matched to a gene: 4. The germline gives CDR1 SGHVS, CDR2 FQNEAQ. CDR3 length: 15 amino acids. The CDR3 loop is CASSLEAGGPDTQYF. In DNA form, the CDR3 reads TGTGCCAGCAGCTTAGAAGCGGGGGGGCCGGATACGCAGTATTTT.

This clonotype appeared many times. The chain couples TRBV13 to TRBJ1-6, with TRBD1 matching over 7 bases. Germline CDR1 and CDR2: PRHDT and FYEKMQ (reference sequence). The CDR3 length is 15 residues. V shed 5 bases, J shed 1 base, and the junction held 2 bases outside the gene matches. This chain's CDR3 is CASSPGGSYNSPLHF. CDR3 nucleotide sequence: TGTGCCAGCAGCCCAGGGGGTTCCTATAATTCACCCCTCCACTTT. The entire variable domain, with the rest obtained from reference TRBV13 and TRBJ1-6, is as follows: AAGVIQSPRHLIKEKRETATLKCYPIPRHDTVYWYQQGPGQDPQFLISFYEKMQSDKGSIPDRFSAQQFSDYHSELNMSSLELGDSALYFCASSPGGSYNSPLHFGNGTRLTVT.